Given below is one T cell receptor (beta chain) in context. Its antigen is still unknown. Broader study findings: The larger cohort examined one V-J beta rearrangement, not whole repertoires.

Full-length variable regions came from constant-region reverse primers plus semi-nested Nested Universal Primer A PCR. One entry per CDR3 protein, called by TCRdb with MiXCR from the 5' RACE reads. Found here are some 54,000 distinct CDR3 sequences, 15% to 20% of them singletons; the top ten hold around 2.3%. Sequencing was performed on naive CD4+ T cells sorted from blood. Subset noted: naive CD4+ T cells, CD4+CD45RA+CD25-. The sequence was collected from a female donor with breast cancer.

The CDR3 DNA follows: TGCGCCAGCAGCTCAACAGGGGGCGCCTTCGAAGGCGGCTACACCTTC. This sequence encodes CASSSTGGAFEGGYTF. This rearrangement joins TRBV5-1 to TRBJ1-2, with 9 bases fitting TRBD1. Germline V lookup: CDR1 SGHRS, CDR2 YFSETQ. This CDR3 region has 16 residues. J gave up 8 bases and V 3 bases, and 14 bases lay outside the gene matches.